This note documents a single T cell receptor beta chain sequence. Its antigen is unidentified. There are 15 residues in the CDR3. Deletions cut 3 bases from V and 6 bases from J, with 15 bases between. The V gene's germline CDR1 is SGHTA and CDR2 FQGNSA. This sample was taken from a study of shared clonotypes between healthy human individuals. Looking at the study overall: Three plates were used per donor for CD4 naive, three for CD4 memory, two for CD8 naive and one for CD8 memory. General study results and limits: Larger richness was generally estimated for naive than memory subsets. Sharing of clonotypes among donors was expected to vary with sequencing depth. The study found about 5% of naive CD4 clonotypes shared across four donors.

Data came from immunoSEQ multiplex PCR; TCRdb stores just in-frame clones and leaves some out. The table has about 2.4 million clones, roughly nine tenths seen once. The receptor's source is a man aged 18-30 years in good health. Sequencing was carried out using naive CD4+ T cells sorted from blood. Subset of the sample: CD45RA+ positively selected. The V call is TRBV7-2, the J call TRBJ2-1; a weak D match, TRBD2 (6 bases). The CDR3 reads CASSFYRDWANEQFF. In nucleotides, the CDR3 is TGTGCCAGCAGCTTCTACCGGGACTGGGCCAATGAGCAGTTCTTC. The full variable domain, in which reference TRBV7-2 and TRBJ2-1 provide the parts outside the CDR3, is GAGVSQSPSNKVTEKGKDVELRCDPISGHTALYWYRQSLGQGLEFLIYFQGNSAPDKSGLPSDRFSAERTGGSVSTLTIQRTQQEDSAVYLCASSFYRDWANEQFFGPGTRLTVL.